This T cell receptor (beta chain) appears in the sequencing data of a study of cytomegalovirus exposure and HLA in healthy donors. Germline V CDR1 and CDR2: MGHRA, YSYEKL. The ends lost 2 bases at V and 4 bases at J; junction bases unmatched: 5. The CDR3 is 15 amino acids. Data came from immunoSEQ multiplex PCR; TCRdb stores just in-frame clones and leaves some out. This table has some 110,000 clones, around 88% appearing once. Input material: PBMCs. The chain links TRBV4-1 to TRBJ1-3, with 7 positions matching TRBD1. The receptor was isolated from a man aged 18 to 30 in good health and CMV-seronegative. The CDR3 region has the DNA TGCGCCAGCAGCCAAAGACAGGGTACGGGAAACACCATATATTTT. Residues: CASSQRQGTGNTIYF.